This T cell receptor (beta chain) was observed in a study of blood T cells in healthy people across ages. Study results and limitations: Because sorting was not performed, PBMCs prevented conclusive naive versus antigen-experienced comparison.

PCR was performed a second time for about 7 to 11 cycles using a sample-barcoded 5' primer and a J-beta primer mix. Tagging of each cDNA molecule was performed by a template-switch adaptor with 12 random nucleotides. Each CDR3 protein is one row after TCRdb ran MiXCR on the 5' RACE reads. The sample shows approximately 940,000 distinct CDR3 sequences, roughly 43% of them seen only once. Every sample had a minimum of 6 million PBMCs isolated. CDR3 length: 12 amino acids. Germline CDR1 SGDLS, CDR2 YYNGEE. Between the trimmed V and J ends, which lost 3 bases and 3 bases, there was a span of 7 bases. Turning to this clonotype: Its antigen is not known.

The chain carries TRBV9 and TRBJ2-7, with D unclear. This sequence originates from a man aged 30-40 years in good health. Sequenced material: blood. As DNA, the CDR3 is TGTGCCAGCAGCGCGAATGACTACGAGCAGTACTTC. Residues: CASSANDYEQYF.